This record concerns one TCR beta chain sequence. This sample is drawn from a study of blood T cell repertoires in COVID-19. The repertoire was sequenced with immunoSEQ multiplex PCR; TCRdb's copy has only in-frame clones and lacks some. The sample consists of fewer than 250,000 clones, around 80% of them appearing once. V lost 3 bases and J 6 bases, leaving 12 bases between the germline ends. The V gene's germline CDR1 is SGHAT and CDR2 FQNNGV. This CDR3 contains 14 residues. The source material was peripheral blood. The rearrangement uses TRBV11-2 and TRBJ2-1; TRBD2 might be the D (6 bases). The source is a woman between 50 and 59 years old with acute or convalescent COVID-19. The CDR3 nucleotides are TGTGCCAGCAGCTTTCGGCCCGGGGGCAATGAGCAGTTCTTC. It encodes CASSFRPGGNEQFF.